This T cell receptor beta chain derives from a study of T cell responses to AZD1222 COVID-19 vaccine. With respect to this clone: Its antigen is not known.

Study results and limitations: The peak T cell response came first, and repertoires were sampled only after it. After two AZD1222 doses, spike-specific TCR breadth and depth rose versus day 0. Clonal diversity was possibly underestimated, and the donors were mostly white British, with more females.

The length of the CDR3 is 13 residues. V was pared by 2 bases and J by 4 bases, with 9 bases between. Germline V gene lookup returns CDR1 SGHVS and CDR2 FNYEAQ. Sequencing was performed with immunoSEQ multiplex PCR; in TCRdb, only in-frame clones are kept and a portion is missing. Of approximately 89,000 clones in the sample, about nine tenths were seen once. The clonotype comes from an adult who received the AZD1222 COVID-19 vaccine. This chain joins TRBV7-6 and TRBJ2-7; D not certain. Sequencing was performed on peripheral blood, taken 28 days after the second AZD1222 dose. The CDR3, as DNA: TGTGCCAGCAGCTTATCTAACAGATACGAGCAGTACTTC. Translation: CASSLSNRYEQYF.